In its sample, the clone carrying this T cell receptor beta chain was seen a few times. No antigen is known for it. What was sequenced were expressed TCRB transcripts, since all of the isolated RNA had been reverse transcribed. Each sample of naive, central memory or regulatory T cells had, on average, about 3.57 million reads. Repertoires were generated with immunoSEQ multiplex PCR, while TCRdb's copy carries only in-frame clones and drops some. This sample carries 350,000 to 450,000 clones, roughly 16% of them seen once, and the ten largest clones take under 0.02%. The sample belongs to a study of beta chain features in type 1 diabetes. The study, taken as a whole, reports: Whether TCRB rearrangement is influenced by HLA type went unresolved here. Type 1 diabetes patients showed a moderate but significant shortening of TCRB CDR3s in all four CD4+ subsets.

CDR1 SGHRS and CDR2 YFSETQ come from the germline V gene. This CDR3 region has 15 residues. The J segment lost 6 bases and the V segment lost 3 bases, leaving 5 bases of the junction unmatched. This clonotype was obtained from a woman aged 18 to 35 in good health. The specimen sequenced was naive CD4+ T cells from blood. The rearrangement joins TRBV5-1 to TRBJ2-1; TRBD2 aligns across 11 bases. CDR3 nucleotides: TGCGCCAGCAGCTGGGGACTAGCGGAACCCAATGAGCAGTTCTTC. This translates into CASSWGLAEPNEQFF.